The 23 T cell receptor beta chains below all came from one sample that was sequenced in a study of T-cell memory formation after mild COVID-19 (dated by TCRdb to the early 2020s). Library prep was done by 5' RACE. Sequencing used an Illumina NovaSeq 6000. TCRdb reprocessed the public reads (quality trimming at Q25 with fastp, clone calling with MiXCR) and kept in-frame beta chains. Rows matching on CDR3 protein sequence are summarized as one entry with the most common DNA and genes. Recorded for this sample are about 360,000 distinct CDR3 sequences; about 15% of them occurred a single time. Around 22% of the sample rests with the top ten. The sample taken for sequencing was PBMCs or a T cell subset sorted from them (not recorded which). These receptors were obtained from a man younger than 35 who had mild COVID-19 (a few samples of this study predate the infection). The sample titles of this study are shuffled in the database, so cell type and time point are left out; the donor was told from shared clones.

The chain combines TRBV11-2 with TRBJ1-2; D is ambiguous. CDR1 and CDR2 from the germline V gene are SGHAT and FQNNGV. V lost 0 bases, J lost 5 bases, and 10 bases lay in between. The length of the CDR3 is 14 residues. The CDR3 is CASSLDPVDYGYTF. DNA for the CDR3: TGTGCCAGCAGCTTAGATCCAGTCGATTATGGCTACACCTTC.

V and J are TRBV11-2 and TRBJ2-3, with TRBD2 matching over 7 bases. In germline, CDR1 is SGHAT, CDR2 FQNNGV. The CDR3 runs 16 residues. Germline trimming cut 3 bases from V and 0 bases from J; bases unmatched to any gene: 6. Here the CDR3 DNA reads TGTGCCAGCAGCTTTTTCGGGAGGCTAAGCACAGATACGCAGTATTTT. Translated: CASSFFGRLSTDTQYF.

The chain combines TRBV7-2 with TRBJ2-5; 10 positions agree with TRBD2. The CDR3 totals 15 residues. Germline values: CDR1 SGHTA, CDR2 FQGNSA. V lost 3 bases, J lost 1 base, and 2 bases stayed unmatched. CDR3 bases: TGTGCCAGCAGCTTTAGCGGGGGGATCCAAGAGACCCAGTACTTC. Translating it yields CASSFSGGIQETQYF.

This clonotype was picked up a small number of times. This chain uses TRBV11-2 with TRBJ1-1; 7 bases map to TRBD1. Germline V gene lookup returns CDR1 SGHAT and CDR2 FQNNGV. V lost 5 bases to trimming and J lost 0 bases; unmatched junction nucleotides: 9. CDR3 length equals 16 residues. DNA for the CDR3: TGTGCCAGCAGCCCCTTTCGGGACAGCTTGAACACTGAAGCTTTCTTT. Translated, it gives CASSPFRDSLNTEAFF. Based on the CDR3 plus reference TRBV11-2 and TRBJ1-1, the full variable domain is EAGVAQSPRYKIIEKRQSVAFWCNPISGHATLYWYQQILGQGPKLLIQFQNNGVVDDSQLPKDRFSAERLKGVDSTLKIQPAKLEDSAVYLCASSPFRDSLNTEAFFGQGTRLTVV.

The table lists this clonotype with a few counts. This rearrangement joins TRBV20-1 to TRBJ1-2, with D unclear. The V gene lost 0 bases and the J gene lost 4 bases, with 3 bases spanning the gap. Germline CDR1 and CDR2: DFQATT and SNEGSKA (reference sequence). This CDR3 comprises 11 residues. CDR3 residues: CSAREGYGYTF. CDR3 coding DNA: TGCAGTGCTAGAGAAGGCTATGGCTACACCTTC.

V and J are TRBV7-2 and TRBJ2-4; D not resolved. The CDR3 consists of 16 residues. Germline V gives CDR1 SGHTA, CDR2 FQGNSA. Trimming left V 0 bases short and J 0 bases short, with 9 bases between. The CDR3 DNA reads as TGTGCCAGCAGCTTAGCTCCAGCCTTAGCCAAAAACATTCAGTACTTC. This sequence encodes CASSLAPALAKNIQYF.

This clonotype was counted ten times or more. This chain joins TRBV6-1 and TRBJ2-6; the D is unclear. The CDR3 totals 15 residues. V lost 3 bases and J lost 0, with 6 bases in between. Germline V gives CDR1 MNHNS, CDR2 SASEGT. CDR3 DNA: TGTGCCAGCAGTGAGAAATACTCTGGGGCCAACGTCCTGACTTTC. Its translation: CASSEKYSGANVLTF.

The chain employs TRBV18 and TRBJ1-6; D might be TRBD1 (6 bases). This CDR3 comprises 16 residues. Germline values: CDR1 KGHSH, CDR2 LQKENI. V was cut by 3 bases and J by 7 bases, with 16 bases left in between. This chain's CDR3 is CASSPRAGASNSPLHF. The CDR3 DNA reads TGTGCCAGCTCACCCCGGGCAGGGGCTAGCAATTCACCCCTCCACTTT.

The chain has TRBV18 and TRBJ2-7; D ambiguous. The germline V gene has CDR1 KGHSH and CDR2 LQKENI. Trimming pared 5 bases from V and 4 bases from J, leaving 12 bases between. The CDR3 length is 13 residues. The CDR3 loop is CASSSADLYEQYV. DNA of the CDR3: TGTGCCAGCTCATCCGCGGACCTGTACGAGCAGTACGTC.

V and J are TRBV5-1 and TRBJ2-2, with D perhaps given as TRBD1 or TRBD2 (6 bases each). The V end was cut by 5 bases, the J end by 6 bases, with 17 bases between. Germline CDR1 is SGHRS and CDR2 is YFSETQ. The CDR3 has 15 residues. CDR3 DNA sequence: TGCGCCAGCAGAATCCCGGGGGCTGGCCCCGGGGAGCTGTTTTTT. Translating it yields CASRIPGAGPGELFF.

The chain combines TRBV18 with TRBJ2-7; 12 bases line up with TRBD1. With V trimmed by 3 bases and J by 2 bases, 5 bases remained unmatched. Germline CDR1 KGHSH, CDR2 LQKENI. The CDR3 runs to 16 residues. The CDR3 reads CASSPYRDRGPYEQYV. CDR3 coding DNA: TGTGCCAGCTCACCGTACCGGGACAGGGGGCCCTACGAGCAGTACGTC.

This clonotype has only a few counts. The CDR3 DNA sequence: TGTGCCCCCGGCGGGGCAGGGTCCCCCGGGGAGCTGTTTTTT. Translated: CAPGGAGSPGELFF. The rearrangement joins TRBV2 to TRBJ2-2, with D maybe TRBD2 (6 bases). The germline V gene encodes CDR1 SNHLY and CDR2 FYNNEI. Trimming pared 11 bases from V and 6 bases from J, leaving 19 bases between. This CDR3 has 14 amino acids.

This clonotype was recorded a few times. The V and J genes are TRBV9 and TRBJ1-2; no clear D gene. With 0 bases removed from V and 4 bases from J, the gap between germline ends came to 25 bases. The CDR3 contains 19 residues. Per germline, CDR1 SGDLS and CDR2 YYNGEE. Here the CDR3 reads CASSVGAPFTDGFGYGYTF. CDR3 DNA sequence: TGTGCCAGCAGCGTAGGGGCCCCGTTTACGGACGGCTTTGGCTATGGCTACACCTTC.

V and J are TRBV29-1 and TRBJ2-1, with D possibly TRBD2 on 5 matching bases. Germline CDR1 reads SQVTM; CDR2 reads ANQGSEA. The CDR3 has 13 residues. Trimming took 3 bases from V and 2 from J, leaving 8 bases between them. The CDR3 DNA reads TGCAGCGTTGAGGACTTCACCTACAATGAGCAGTTCTTC. Translated, it gives CSVEDFTYNEQFF.

A few counts support this clonotype. This chain uses TRBV5-1 with TRBJ1-2; 7 positions agree with TRBD1. The V gene's germline CDR1 is SGHRS and CDR2 YFSETQ. CDR3 length: 14 residues. V lost 6 bases, J lost 0 bases, and 5 bases stayed unmatched. CDR3: CASTPGTANYGYTF. The CDR3 nucleotides read TGCGCCAGCACTCCCGGGACAGCTAACTATGGCTACACCTTC.

The J gene is TRBJ2-7, the V gene TRBV27, with 7 bases fitting TRBD2. The CDR3 spans 14 residues. Per the germline V gene, CDR1 is MNHEY and CDR2 is SMNVEV (reference sequence). V was pared by 0 bases and J by 5 bases, with 4 bases of the junction left unmatched. The CDR3 region has the DNA TGTGCCAGCAGTTTATCTACCCGGGGGGACGAGCAGTACTTC. Its protein is CASSLSTRGDEQYF.

A few counts support this clonotype. The chain combines TRBV9 with TRBJ1-1; 7 positions agree with TRBD1. V lost 2 bases and J lost 2; bases outside the gene matches: 3. Germline lookup yields CDR1 SGDLS and CDR2 YYNGEE. The CDR3 runs to 14 residues. CDR3 DNA: TGTGCCAGCAGCGTCGGGACAGCTAACACTGAAGCTTTCTTT. This codes for CASSVGTANTEAFF.

This clonotype was observed a few times. The chain carries TRBV24-1 and TRBJ2-1, with 8 bases matching TRBD2. V was pared by 4 bases and J by 4 bases, with 8 bases of the junction left unmatched. The CDR3 covers 16 residues. CDR1 KGHDR and CDR2 SFDVKD come from the germline V gene. This CDR3 reads CATSDPSGGTYNEQFF. The DNA of the CDR3 is TGTGCCACCAGTGACCCCTCGGGGGGGACGTACAATGAGCAGTTCTTC.

This clonotype has just a few counts. The genes are TRBV27 and TRBJ2-1; D call uncertain. The CDR3 length is 11 residues. The V and J ends lost 4 bases and 9 bases respectively, with 7 bases between them. In germline, CDR1 is MNHEY, CDR2 SMNVEV (reference sequence). CDR3 region: CASSSAAEQFF. The CDR3 DNA reads TGTGCCAGCAGTTCCGCGGCTGAGCAGTTCTTC.

This clonotype has ten or more counts. CDR3 in amino acids: CASSSRGTSGGYKVNEQFF. In DNA, the CDR3 is TGTGCCAGCAGCTCCCGTGGGACTAGCGGGGGGTATAAGGTCAATGAGCAGTTCTTC. The rearrangement joins TRBV11-2 to TRBJ2-1, with 15 bases aligning to TRBD2. This CDR3 has 19 amino acids. Trimming at V came to 4 bases and at J to 6 bases, leaving 13 bases not matched to a gene. CDR1 is SGHAT and CDR2 is FQNNGV in the germline V gene.

The J gene is TRBJ1-1, the V gene TRBV7-9; a weak D match, TRBD1 (6 bases). Germline loops: CDR1 SEHNR, CDR2 FQNEAQ (reference sequence). The CDR3 length is 15 residues. V lost 5 bases and J lost 1, with 14 bases in between. This CDR3 reads CASSRGQTSNTEAFF. The CDR3 bases are TGTGCCAGCAGCCGTGGACAGACTTCGAACACTGAAGCTTTCTTT.

This clonotype showed up many times. The genes are TRBV7-2 and TRBJ1-1, with D possibly TRBD1 on 5 matching bases. The germline gives CDR1 SGHTA, CDR2 FQGNSA. The CDR3 is 17 residues long. V was pared by 0 bases and J by 6 bases, with 20 bases between. The CDR3 DNA follows: TGTGCCAGCAGCTTAGCTCCGATCCCCAGGGAGTACTCTGAAGCTTTCTTT. It yields the protein CASSLAPIPREYSEAFF. The complete variable domain, with remaining parts taken from reference TRBV7-2 and TRBJ1-1, reads GAGVSQSPSNKVTEKGKDVELRCDPISGHTALYWYRQSLGQGLEFLIYFQGNSAPDKSGLPSDRFSAERTGGSVSTLTIQRTQQEDSAVYLCASSLAPIPREYSEAFFGQGTRLTVV.

The chain uses TRBV7-2 and TRBJ2-1, with TRBD1 as a possible D gene (6 bases). CDR3 length: 16 residues. Trimming removed 5 bases from V and 11 bases from J, with 25 bases in between. Looked up from germline, CDR1 is SGHTA and CDR2 is FQGNSA. Written as DNA, the CDR3 is TGTGCCAGCAGCCGACGCAGCTGGGGGCCTCTCAGGAAGCAGTTCTTC. This codes for CASSRRSWGPLRKQFF. Full variable domain (remainder filled in from reference TRBV7-2 and TRBJ2-1): GAGVSQSPSNKVTEKGKDVELRCDPISGHTALYWYRQSLGQGLEFLIYFQGNSAPDKSGLPSDRFSAERTGGSVSTLTIQRTQQEDSAVYLCASSRRSWGPLRKQFFGPGTRLTVL.